Following are 18 T cell receptor beta chains from one sample sequenced in a study of OX40 agonist ivuxolimab in advanced cancers. Clones were sequenced by immunoSEQ multiplex PCR, and TCRdb holds only the in-frame ones, with some missing. The sample has 45,000 to 70,000 clones; 86% are singletons. The sequences come from CD4+ or CD8+ T cells sorted from blood, collected in a trial of the OX40 agonist ivuxolimab. These TCRs come from an adult with an advanced solid tumor such as melanoma, head and neck, liver or kidney cancer.

The chain carries TRBV5-1 and TRBJ2-2, with D possibly being TRBD1 (5 bases). Trimming cost V 0 bases and J 2 bases, with 14 bases left between them. The germline V gene has CDR1 SGHRS and CDR2 YFSETQ. This CDR3 is 17 amino acids long. The CDR3 region is CASSLEGIGFNTGELFF. CDR3 DNA: TGCGCCAGCAGCTTGGAGGGGATCGGGTTTAACACCGGGGAGCTGTTTTTT.

The rearrangement uses TRBV11-2 and TRBJ1-6; TRBD1 agrees at 8 bases. CDR3 length: 17 amino acids. Trimming cost V 4 bases and J 7 bases; bases outside gene matches: 12. CDR1 and CDR2 from the germline V gene are SGHAT and FQNNGV. DNA of the CDR3: TGTGCCAGCAGCTCCATACCCAGGGGGCGGAGGAATTCACCCCTCCACTTT. Translation: CASSSIPRGRRNSPLHF. The variable domain in full, completed from reference TRBV11-2 and TRBJ1-6, reads EAGVAQSPRYKIIEKRQSVAFWCNPISGHATLYWYQQILGQGPKLLIQFQNNGVVDDSQLPKDRFSAERLKGVDSTLKIQPAKLEDSAVYLCASSSIPRGRRNSPLHFGNGTRLTVT.

The chain links TRBV2 to TRBJ2-7; 7 nucleotides line up with TRBD2. This CDR3 has 15 residues. V shed 6 bases and J 0 bases; nucleotides not matched to a gene: 8. Germline CDR1 and CDR2: SNHLY and FYNNEI. The CDR3 loop is CASRDGERDSYEQYF. CDR3 sequence (DNA): TGTGCCAGCAGGGACGGGGAGCGGGACTCCTACGAGCAGTACTTC.

This clone was seen only once. The CDR3 bases are TGTGCCAGCAGTTCTAACAGGGGGCCGGGGGAGCAGTACTTC. Translating gives CASSSNRGPGEQYF. V and J are TRBV27 and TRBJ2-7; 9 bases map to TRBD1. The V segment lost 4 bases and the J segment 7 bases; nucleotides outside the gene matches: 8. Germline assignment: CDR1 MNHEY and CDR2 SMNVEV (reference sequence). The length of the CDR3 is 14 residues.

This clone was observed a few times. The V and J genes are TRBV5-4 and TRBJ1-3; D uncertain. The germline V and J ends were trimmed by 5 bases and 2 bases, with 14 bases remaining between them. Germline-derived CDR1 and CDR2 are SGHNT and YYREEE (reference sequence). CDR3 length equals 15 residues. The CDR3 bases are TGTGCCAGCAGTTCACCGGGGTTCACTGGAAACACCATATATTTT. Residues: CASSSPGFTGNTIYF.

V and J are TRBV5-1 and TRBJ1-6; 7 bases agree with TRBD1. The CDR3 consists of 16 residues. Germline CDR1 is SGHRS and CDR2 is YFSETQ. V trimming: 0 bases; J trimming: 9 bases; junction bases outside the gene matches: 9. This chain's CDR3 is CASSLAWGGGSSPLHF. In DNA form, the CDR3 reads TGCGCCAGCAGCTTGGCCTGGGGAGGGGGCAGTTCACCCCTCCACTTT.

A single count supports this clone. This chain connects TRBV18 to TRBJ2-3, with TRBD2 as a possible D gene (5 bases). Germline-derived CDR1 and CDR2 are KGHSH and LQKENI. The ends were cut back, 0 bases at V and 5 bases at J, with 6 bases in the middle. This CDR3 comprises 13 residues. CDR3 DNA sequence: TGTGCCAGCTCACCACCCGGGGTAGATACGCAGTATTTT. Protein sequence: CASSPPGVDTQYF.

The V gene is TRBV29-1, the J gene TRBJ2-2; TRBD1 aligns across 12 bases. The length of the CDR3 is 16 residues. Looked up from germline, CDR1 is SQVTM and CDR2 is ANQGSEA. The ends lost 1 base at V and 7 bases at J; junction bases unmatched: 7. CDR3 amino acids: CSVEGGTGGRDGELFF. CDR3 nucleotide sequence: TGCAGCGTTGAAGGGGGGACAGGGGGCCGCGACGGGGAGCTGTTTTTT.

This chain joins TRBV2 and TRBJ2-3; no reliable D call. Germline CDR1 reads SNHLY; CDR2 reads FYNNEI. The CDR3 covers 16 residues. V was trimmed by 0 bases and J by 2 bases, leaving 12 bases between them. CDR3 sequence reads: CASSEAAKRSTDTQYF. In DNA form, the CDR3 reads TGTGCCAGCAGTGAAGCGGCCAAACGCTCCACAGATACGCAGTATTTT.

The CDR3 region is CASSLLGHPYEQYF. CDR3 bases: TGTGCCAGCAGCTTACTGGGGCATCCCTACGAGCAGTACTTC. The chain recombines TRBV5-5 with TRBJ2-7, with D maybe TRBD1 (5 bases). The CDR3 spans 14 residues. V lost 2 bases and J 2 bases, leaving 11 bases between the germline ends. CDR1 and CDR2 (germline): SGHKS, YYEKEE (reference sequence).

Comment on this clone: Other DNA sequences within the sample encode an identical CDR3. The CDR3 sequence: CASSLSGGAYNEQFF. The CDR3 DNA reads TGCGCCAGCAGCTTGAGCGGGGGGGCCTACAATGAGCAGTTCTTC. The rearrangement links TRBV5-1 to TRBJ2-1; 10 positions agree with TRBD2. Losses at the gene ends were 1 base for V and 2 bases for J; bases not matched to a gene: 0. CDR3 size: 15 residues. Germline CDR1 and CDR2: SGHRS and YFSETQ. Together with reference TRBV5-1 and TRBJ2-1, the CDR3 gives the full variable domain: KAGVTQTPRYLIKTRGQQVTLSCSPISGHRSVSWYQQTPGQGLQFLFEYFSETQRNKGNFPGRFSGRQFSNSRSEMNVSTLELGDSALYLCASSLSGGAYNEQFFGPGTRLTVL.

On this clone: Other DNA sequences of this sample code for an identical CDR3. V is TRBV18 and J is TRBJ1-1, with D unclear. Germline V gives CDR1 KGHSH, CDR2 LQKENI. V was pared by 2 bases and J by 0 bases, with 4 bases between. The CDR3 has 13 amino acids. The chain's CDR3 is CASSPGLNTEAFF. The DNA for the CDR3 is TGTGCCAGCTCACCAGGGCTGAACACTGAAGCTTTCTTT.

This chain joins TRBV7-9 and TRBJ1-1, with no clear D. The germline CDR1 and CDR2 sequences are SEHNR and FQNEAQ (reference sequence). CDR3 length: 14 amino acids. Trimming took 5 bases from V and 6 from J, leaving 16 bases between them. Here the CDR3 reads CASSPSGMASEAFF. CDR3 coding DNA: TGTGCCAGCAGCCCCTCCGGGATGGCTTCTGAAGCTTTCTTT.

This clone was seen repeatedly, ten times or more. V gene TRBV6-5 combines with J gene TRBJ1-1; 8 positions match TRBD1. From germline, CDR1 is MNHEY and CDR2 SVGAGI. V was pared by 8 bases and J by 2 bases, with 10 bases of the junction left unmatched. The CDR3 has 15 amino acids. As DNA, the CDR3 is TGTGCCAGCCGGACAGGGACAACTGCAAACACTGAAGCTTTCTTT. This translates into CASRTGTTANTEAFF.

The chain is built from TRBV6-1 and TRBJ2-2; 8 nucleotides line up with TRBD2. After removal of 8 bases from V and 6 bases from J, the junction contained 11 bases not matched to a gene. CDR1 and CDR2 (germline): MNHNS, SASEGT. This CDR3 contains 15 residues. CDR3 loop: CASGAGRGRAGELFF. CDR3 sequence (DNA): TGTGCCAGCGGGGCCGGGAGGGGAAGGGCCGGGGAGCTGTTTTTT.

This sequence joins TRBV4-2 and TRBJ1-6; the D is unclear. The CDR3 contains 14 residues. CDR1 and CDR2 from the germline V gene are LGHNA and YNFKEQ. The V end lost 0 bases, the J end lost 6 bases, and 6 bases lay between the germline ends. In nucleotides, the CDR3 is TGTGCCAGCAGCCAAGAACGGACTAATTCACCCCTCCACTTT. It encodes CASSQERTNSPLHF.

The rearrangement links TRBV6-5 to TRBJ1-2; D ambiguous. The CDR3 runs to 15 residues. Germline loops: CDR1 MNHEY, CDR2 SVGAGI. V was clipped by 2 bases and J by 5 bases, with 15 bases between them. CDR3 DNA: TGTGCCAGCAGTTACGGATCGGGAGCCTATTATGGCTACACCTTC. The encoded protein is CASSYGSGAYYGYTF.

This chain links TRBV10-1 with TRBJ2-4; D is ambiguous. This CDR3 region has 15 residues. Germline loops: CDR1 WNHNN, CDR2 SYGVQD (reference sequence). V lost 6 bases, J lost 5 bases, and 17 bases lay in between. CDR3 bases: TGCGCCAGCAGCTTGTATGAACTTTACCAAAACATTCAGTACTTC. It translates to CASSLYELYQNIQYF.